Detailed here is one T cell receptor (beta chain). This clonotype was counted ten times or more. No cognate antigen has been identified for it. Base qualities are not at hand, and no much larger clone is one base apart. This specimen comes from a study of T-cell memory formation after mild COVID-19 (dated by TCRdb to about 2021). Study-level background: Most TCR sequence clusters were specific to one of the two donors. In two donors, T-cell clones that expanded and contracted after mild COVID-19 were followed by sequencing TCRalpha and TCRbeta repertoires longitudinally. Two young, previously healthy adult volunteers, one female and one male, were included in the cohort.

The cysteine opens and the phenylalanine closes a CDR3 of 15 amino acids. Only the CDR3 part of the read is kept: 45 bases, read in frame from the first base. CDR1 and CDR2 were assigned from the germline V gene as SGHTA and FQGTGA. Trimming takes 4 bases from V and 4 bases from J, and the germline ends sit 13 bases apart. PBMCs were isolated by Ficoll-Paque density gradient centrifugation. Points the paper makes about the study in general: The second-wave clones that peaked on day 37 were not confirmed to be SARS-CoV-2 specific. The study included only a couple of mild cases, and larger cohorts that include severe cases with pre-infection samples were judged to be necessary. Clones that contracted from day 15 to 85 showed balanced CD4/CD8 phenotypes, whereas a second wave of clones that expanded from day 15 to 37 leaned towards CD4+. Some responding clones were found in pre-infection memory, which suggests that pre-existing cross-reactive memory T cells took part in the SARS-CoV-2 response. Contracting CD4+ clones were found mainly in CM and EM memory subsets, while CD8+ clones were enriched in EMRA.

Instrument on record: Illumina NovaSeq 6000. TCRalpha and TCRbeta cDNA libraries were built by 5'RACE with constant-segment primers, adding sample barcodes and unique molecular identifiers. Trizol reagent was used to extract RNA from every sample. The libraries were amplified in two PCR steps, and the second step added a second sample barcode and Illumina TruSeq adapters. Sequencing of libraries was performed on an Illumina NovaSeq with 2 x 150 bp paired-end reads. In the paper's pipeline: The reads were demultiplexed and collapsed into UMI-guided consensus sequences using migec v1.2.7. Using mixcr v2.1.11, the UMI consensuses were aligned to TRA and TRB V and J templates and assembled into clonotypes. Clonotypes were classified as expanded or contracted when called significant by both edgeR and NoisET, with noise models trained on biological replicates. For edgeR calls, a false discovery rate-adjusted p below 0.01 and a log2 fold-change threshold of 1 were applied. As an exploratory analysis of dynamics, max-normalized trajectories of the 1000 most abundant clonotypes were examined by PCA with hierarchical clustering. Separately sequenced CD4+ and CD8+ repertoires were used to assign a CD4 or CD8 phenotype to each responding clone. The public reads were reprocessed in TCRdb via fastp at Q25 and MiXCR, keeping in-frame beta chains. One record per CDR3 amino acid sequence lists the most common genes and DNA. V and J calls and clone size were set by TCRdb, not the authors. The sample records 40,000 to 55,000 distinct CDR3 sequences, around 12% of which are singletons. The top ten clonotypes cover over 20% of the sample.

This TCR derives from a man aged 18-30 years who had mild COVID-19 (a few samples of this study predate the infection). The sample titles of this study are shuffled in the database, so cell type and time point are left out; the donor was told from shared clones. Material for sequencing was PBMCs or a T cell subset sorted from them (not recorded which). Here the chain combines TRBV7-3 and TRBJ2-2, with TRBD1 tentatively as D gene (7 bases match). The DNA sequence is TGTGCCAGCAGCTCATCCCAGGGGGGCACCGGGGAGCTGTTTTTT. This encodes CASSSSQGGTGELFF. Outside the CDR3, residues come from the reference TRBV7-3 and TRBJ2-2 proteins, so the full variable domain is: GAGVSQTPSNKVTEKGKYVELRCDPISGHTALYWYRQSLGQGPEFLIYFQGTGAADDSGLPNDRFFAVRPEGSVSTLKIQRTERGDSAVYLCASSSSQGGTGELFFGEGSRLTVL.